The source of this T cell receptor (beta chain) is a study of blood T cell repertoires in COVID-19. The protocol was immunoSEQ multiplex PCR, while the TCRdb copy is restricted to in-frame clones and leaves out a portion. The sample consists of around 330,000 clones, roughly 87% of them appearing once. This CDR3 comprises 16 residues. Germline V gene data show CDR1 as LGHNA and CDR2 as YSLEER. Trimming cost V 1 base and J 5 bases; bases outside gene matches: 8. The clonotype was recovered from a young woman who had recovered from COVID-19. The sample consisted of PBMCs or T cells enriched from blood (not recorded which). The chain combines TRBV4-3 with TRBJ1-2; the match to TRBD1 covers 9 bases. This chain's CDR3 is CASSQAPTGGGYGYTF. CDR3 bases: TGCGCCAGCAGCCAAGCCCCGACAGGGGGGGGTTATGGCTACACCTTC.